These 13 T cell receptor beta chains came from one sample sequenced in a study of blood T cell repertoires in COVID-19. The table came from immunoSEQ multiplex PCR; TCRdb's copy has only in-frame clones and leaves some out. The sample comprises 210,000 or so clones, around four fifths of which are singletons, and around 21% rests with the top ten. The specimen sequenced was peripheral blood. All receptors derive from a human donor in a cohort sampled during active COVID-19.

The J gene is TRBJ2-1, the V gene TRBV19; D perhaps matches TRBD2 (6 bases). Per the germline V gene, CDR1 is LNHDA and CDR2 is SQIVND (reference sequence). The V and J ends lost 6 bases and 6 bases respectively, with 15 bases between them. The CDR3 extends over 14 amino acids. The CDR3 sequence is CASRGLANINEQFF. The CDR3 nucleotides read TGTGCCAGTAGAGGGCTAGCGAACATCAATGAGCAGTTCTTC.

The rearrangement links TRBV6-1 to TRBJ2-2; 12 nucleotides agree with TRBD2. This CDR3 is built from 17 residues. Trimming at V came to 3 bases and at J to 4 bases, leaving 6 bases not matched to a gene. CDR1 and CDR2 from the germline V gene are MNHNS and SASEGT. This CDR3 is CASSDRLAGAFTGELFF. The CDR3 nucleotides read TGTGCCAGCAGTGATAGACTAGCGGGGGCCTTCACCGGGGAGCTGTTTTTT.

This chain links TRBV3-1 (or the pseudogene TRBV3-2) with TRBJ2-5, with D unclear. The germline V and J ends were trimmed by 4 bases and 5 bases, with 14 bases remaining between them. This CDR3 spans 14 amino acids. Germline CDR1 LGHDT, CDR2 YNNKEL (reference sequence). In DNA, the CDR3 is TGTGCCAGCAGCCCCCCCTACTACGGGGAGACCCAGTACTTC. It is translated as CASSPPYYGETQYF.

The rearrangement links TRBV7-2 to TRBJ2-1, with 11 bases matching TRBD2. This CDR3 is 16 amino acids long. Germline V gives CDR1 SGHTA, CDR2 FQGNSA. The V segment lost 5 bases and the J segment 7 bases; nucleotides outside the gene matches: 10. The CDR3 DNA is TGTGCCAGCAGCCTCCAGACTAGCGGGGCACTAAATGAGCAGTTCTTC. This translates into CASSLQTSGALNEQFF.

This clone came up a few times. J is TRBJ2-5 and V is TRBV9; TRBD2 aligns across 8 bases. The germline CDR1 and CDR2 sequences are SGDLS and YYNGEE. The CDR3 has 16 amino acids. The trim removed 2 bases at V and 1 base at J, leaving 7 bases unmatched. The CDR3 loop reads CASSVGAGGTQETQYF. The CDR3 DNA reads as TGTGCCAGCAGCGTGGGCGCGGGGGGTACCCAAGAGACCCAGTACTTC. Drawing the rest from reference TRBV9 and TRBJ2-5, the complete variable domain is DSGVTQTPKHLITATGQRVTLRCSPRSGDLSVYWYQQSLDQGLQFLIQYYNGEERAKGNILERFSAQQFPDLHSELNLSSLELGDSALYFCASSVGAGGTQETQYFGPGTRLLVL.

This clone was counted a few times. The gene calls are TRBV27 and TRBJ2-7; 8 positions match TRBD2. The CDR3 runs to 14 residues. After removal of 5 bases from V and 2 bases from J, the junction contained 5 bases not matched to a gene. CDR1 MNHEY and CDR2 SMNVEV come from the germline V gene (reference sequence). For the CDR3, the DNA is TGTGCCAGCAGTACTAGCGGCAATACCTACGAGCAGTACTTC. Translation gives CASSTSGNTYEQYF.

V and J are TRBV28 and TRBJ1-5; D is unclear. The V end was cut by 2 bases, the J end by 7 bases, with 6 bases between. This CDR3 is 12 amino acids long. Germline lookup yields CDR1 MDHEN and CDR2 SYDVKM. CDR3 nucleotides: TGTGCCAGCAGTTTAAAGCTGCAGCCCCAGCATTTT. As protein: CASSLKLQPQHF.

V and J are TRBV19 and TRBJ1-5; a possible D gene is TRBD1 (5 bases). Germline V gives CDR1 LNHDA, CDR2 SQIVND (reference sequence). Trimming removed 5 bases from V and 4 bases from J, with 15 bases in between. The CDR3 runs to 15 residues. CDR3 sequence: CASSASGGGNQPQHF. The CDR3 region has the DNA TGTGCCAGTAGTGCCTCTGGTGGGGGGAATCAGCCCCAGCATTTT. Together with reference TRBV19 and TRBJ1-5, the CDR3 gives the full variable domain: DGGITQSPKYLFRKEGQNVTLSCEQNLNHDAMYWYRQDPGQGLRLIYYSQIVNDFQKGDIAEGYSVSREKKESFPLTVTSAQKNPTAFYLCASSASGGGNQPQHFGDGTRLSIL.

The chain couples TRBV6-2 or TRBV6-3 to TRBJ2-7; TRBD2 matches 11 bases. Per germline, CDR1 MNHEY and CDR2 SVGEGT. J was trimmed by 2 bases and V by 4 bases; bases with no gene match: 10. The CDR3 sequence is 17 residues long. The CDR3 DNA reads as TGTGCCAGCAGTTTCGAATCTATAGCGGGAGGGGCCTACGAGCAGTACTTC. Amino acid sequence: CASSFESIAGGAYEQYF.

The rearrangement links TRBV7-2 to TRBJ2-5; 9 bases are shared with TRBD2. CDR3 length: 17 amino acids. With 1 base clipped from V and 4 bases from J, the junction kept 10 bases outside the gene matches. Per the germline V gene, CDR1 is SGHTA and CDR2 is FQGNSA. The CDR3 DNA sequence: TGTGCCAGCAGCTTAGGGCCTATAGCGGGGGTGGGAGAGACCCAGTACTTC. Encoded protein: CASSLGPIAGVGETQYF.

The J gene is TRBJ2-7, the V gene TRBV6-1; D is ambiguous. Germline CDR1 is MNHNS and CDR2 is SASEGT. V lost 0 bases and J lost 3, with 12 bases in between. There are 15 residues in the CDR3. The CDR3 DNA sequence: TGTGCCAGCAGTGAAGCGCACGACTTGGTCTACGAGCAGTACTTC. Protein product: CASSEAHDLVYEQYF.

The table lists this clone with a count of one. This sequence joins TRBV5-1 and TRBJ2-2; TRBD1 matches at 8 bases. V was clipped by 0 bases and J by 6 bases; unmatched bases: 7. The germline CDR1 and CDR2 sequences are SGHRS and YFSETQ. This CDR3 comprises 16 residues. The CDR3 DNA follows: TGCGCCAGCAGCTTGGTCCGGACAGGGCAATCCGGGGAGCTGTTTTTT. It translates to CASSLVRTGQSGELFF.

The genes are TRBV7-9 and TRBJ2-5; 8 nucleotides line up with TRBD1. Trimming took 3 bases from V and 0 from J; bases not matched to a gene: 3. This CDR3 is built from 15 residues. Germline V gene sequence: CDR1 SEHNR, CDR2 FQNEAQ (reference sequence). CDR3 residues: CASSFYRGDQETQYF. The CDR3 DNA reads TGTGCCAGCAGCTTCTACAGGGGGGACCAAGAGACCCAGTACTTC. Variable domain in full (rest from reference TRBV7-9 and TRBJ2-5): DTGVSQNPRHKITKRGQNVTFRCDPISEHNRLYWYRQTLGQGPEFLTYFQNEAQLEKSRLLSDRFSAERPKGSFSTLEIQRTEQGDSAMYLCASSFYRGDQETQYFGPGTRLLVL.